This passage covers 32 T cell receptor beta chains from one sample sequenced in a study of PD-1 blockade in classical Hodgkin lymphoma (dated by TCRdb to 2018 to 2020). The library relied on the immunoSEQ multiplex PCR assay. The table was pulled from immuneACCESS by TCRdb, which kept in-frame rearrangements only. Such tables lose some clones; where checked, under half of the loss comes from unresolved V genes, and the rest has no known cause. For this sample the table gives approximately 12,000 clones, of which roughly 76% were detected only once. The ten largest clonotypes hold about 9.4% of the sample. According to the study, the label for this sample's time point signals: cycle 1 day 1 (C1D1), immediately before nivolumab initiation. All trial patients had relapsed after autologous stem cell transplantation, with cohorts A, B and C differing in prior brentuximab vedotin exposure. Here the sequenced sample was peripheral blood mononuclear cells (PBMCs), taken at baseline. The receptor set was obtained from a human donor with classical Hodgkin lymphoma.

The rearrangement uses TRBV4-1 and TRBJ2-2; D is uncertain. V was shortened by 0 bases and J by 1 base, with 12 bases between the two germline ends. From germline, CDR1 is MGHRA and CDR2 YSYEKL. This CDR3 has 17 residues. In nucleotides, the CDR3 is TGCGCCAGCAGCCAAGATCCGTCCGGGCTGAACACCGGGGAGCTGTTTTTT. Protein sequence: CASSQDPSGLNTGELFF.

Remarks on this clone: The sample contains more than one DNA sequence encoding this CDR3. The V gene is TRBV7-3, the J gene TRBJ1-1, with D possibly TRBD1 on 6 matching bases. Germline CDR1 and CDR2: SGHTA and FQGTGA. V was shortened by 3 bases and J by 1 base, with 6 bases between the two germline ends. The CDR3 has 13 residues. CDR3 DNA: TGTGCCAGCAGCTTGGACAGGAACACTGAAGCTTTCTTT. Its translation: CASSLDRNTEAFF. Looking up the rest from reference TRBV7-3 and TRBJ1-1 gives the full variable domain: GAGVSQTPSNKVTEKGKYVELRCDPISGHTALYWYRQSLGQGPEFLIYFQGTGAADDSGLPNDRFFAVRPEGSVSTLKIQRTERGDSAVYLCASSLDRNTEAFFGQGTRLTVV.

This clone was observed a handful of times. The chain recombines TRBV5-1 with TRBJ1-6; D ambiguous. Trimming pared 0 bases from V and 7 bases from J, leaving 2 bases between. Germline loops: CDR1 SGHRS, CDR2 YFSETQ. There are 12 residues in the CDR3. CDR3: CASSLENSPLHF. The CDR3 nucleotides are TGCGCCAGCAGCTTGGAGAATTCACCCCTCCACTTT.

CDR3 in DNA: TGTGCCAGCAGCTCCACGGGACAGCCGAACACTGAAGCTTTCTTT. It is translated as CASSSTGQPNTEAFF. This chain uses TRBV7-3 with TRBJ1-1; 7 bases match TRBD1. The V gene end was trimmed by 4 bases and the J gene end by 1 base; junction bases not matched to a gene: 6. Germline loops: CDR1 SGHTA, CDR2 FQGTGA. This CDR3 has 15 amino acids.

This chain uses TRBV2 with TRBJ1-4; D is possibly TRBD1 (6 bases). The length of the CDR3 is 15 residues. The V gene's germline CDR1 is SNHLY and CDR2 FYNNEI. Deletions cut 7 bases from V and 5 bases from J, with 17 bases between. CDR3 nucleotide sequence: TGTGCCAGCAAGTCGCAGGGGATAAGCAATGAAAAACTGTTTTTT. Its translation: CASKSQGISNEKLFF.

The V and J genes are TRBV11-3 and TRBJ2-2, with unresolved D. Germline CDR1 reads SGHNT; CDR2 reads YENEEA. CDR3 length: 14 amino acids. Trimming took off 5 bases at V and 2 bases at J, with 9 bases between the two ends. CDR3 coding DNA: TGTGCCAGCAGCGGCACTGAAAACACCGGGGAGCTGTTTTTT. Protein: CASSGTENTGELFF.

V usage is TRBV6-5 and J usage is TRBJ2-4; weak D call: TRBD1 (6 bases). Germline V lookup: CDR1 MNHEY, CDR2 SVGAGI. The CDR3 sequence is 14 residues long. V lost 6 bases, J lost 0 bases, and 9 bases lay in between. The CDR3 reads CASSSGAAKNIQYF. Written as DNA, the CDR3 is TGTGCCAGCAGCTCAGGGGCAGCCAAAAACATTCAGTACTTC.

The genes are TRBV11-2 and TRBJ2-5; no clear D gene. The CDR3 consists of 13 residues. The ends were cut back, 1 base at V and 3 bases at J, with 6 bases in the middle. The germline V gene encodes CDR1 SGHAT and CDR2 FQNNGV. Here the CDR3 DNA reads TGTGCCAGCAGCTTAGGGCAAAAAGAGACCCAGTACTTC. Its translation: CASSLGQKETQYF.

CDR3 in DNA: TGTGCCAGTAGACAAGAAAACTCCTACGAGCAGTACTTC. Its protein is CASRQENSYEQYF. The V gene is TRBV19, the J gene TRBJ2-7, with D uncertain. Germline V CDR1 and CDR2: LNHDA, SQIVND (reference sequence). The CDR3 runs 13 residues. V lost 6 bases and J lost 0, with 9 bases in between.

The chain couples TRBV5-1 to TRBJ2-1; D is perhaps TRBD2 (5 bases). The CDR3 has 15 residues. V gave up 2 bases and J gave up 8 bases, with 17 bases separating them. Germline V gene sequence: CDR1 SGHRS, CDR2 YFSETQ. In nucleotides, the CDR3 is TGCGCCAGCAGCTTAGGGAGTGGAAGTCACGATGAGCAGTTCTTC. Translated: CASSLGSGSHDEQFF.

The chain combines TRBV5-6 with TRBJ2-2, with 7 bases identical to TRBD2. Trimming took 2 bases from V and 6 from J; bases not matched to a gene: 7. CDR1 is SGHDT and CDR2 is YYEEEE in the germline V gene. This CDR3 is built from 15 residues. The chain's CDR3 is CASSFGTNFAGELFF. The CDR3 DNA reads as TGTGCCAGCAGCTTCGGGACTAATTTCGCCGGGGAGCTGTTTTTT.

The rearrangement uses TRBV2 and TRBJ2-5, with unresolved D. Germline V gene data show CDR1 as SNHLY and CDR2 as FYNNEI. V lost 8 bases, J lost 3 bases, and 7 bases lay in between. The CDR3 runs 11 residues. The CDR3, as DNA: TGTGCCAGCTGGGGTGAAGAGACCCAGTACTTC. Protein: CASWGEETQYF.

The chain has TRBV7-2 and TRBJ2-3, with TRBD2 matching over 9 bases. CDR3 length: 15 residues. CDR1 and CDR2 (germline): SGHTA, FQGNSA. With V trimmed by 6 bases and J by 7 bases, 11 bases remained unmatched. The chain's CDR3 is CASRYPGLAKNTQYF. The CDR3 DNA reads as TGTGCCAGCAGATATCCGGGACTAGCTAAGAATACGCAGTATTTT.

The chain is built from TRBV2 and TRBJ2-5, with D perhaps TRBD2 (6 bases). Germline CDR1 is SNHLY and CDR2 is FYNNEI. The CDR3 is 15 amino acids. V gave up 6 bases and J gave up 1 base, with 15 bases separating them. CDR3 sequence reads: CASSPQGGGQETQYF. Written as DNA, the CDR3 is TGTGCCAGCAGCCCGCAGGGAGGAGGCCAAGAGACCCAGTACTTC.

The chain is built from TRBV7-6 and TRBJ2-1; D is ambiguous. V was shortened by 1 base and J by 8 bases, with 12 bases between the two germline ends. Germline-derived CDR1 and CDR2 are SGHVS and FNYEAQ. The CDR3 consists of 14 residues. CDR3 region: CASSLGSQGHEQFF. For the CDR3, the DNA is TGTGCCAGCAGCTTAGGTTCCCAAGGCCATGAGCAGTTCTTC. Variable domain in full (rest from reference TRBV7-6 and TRBJ2-1): GAGVSQSPRYKVTKRGQDVALRCDPISGHVSLYWYRQALGQGPEFLTYFNYEAQQDKSGLPNDRFSAERPEGSISTLTIQRTEQRDSAMYRCASSLGSQGHEQFFGPGTRLTVL.

Only a few counts were recorded for this clone. The chain links TRBV6-5 to TRBJ1-1; D is ambiguous. The CDR3 contains 14 residues. Germline loops: CDR1 MNHEY, CDR2 SVGAGI. The ends were cut back, 7 bases at V and 2 bases at J, with 14 bases in the middle. CDR3 sequence reads: CASTPAPGNTEAFF. The CDR3 bases are TGTGCCAGCACCCCAGCCCCCGGTAACACTGAAGCTTTCTTT.

This chain connects TRBV2 to TRBJ2-3; D uncertain. The CDR3 spans 14 residues. V dropped 7 bases and J dropped 2 bases, with 13 bases sitting between them. Per germline, CDR1 SNHLY and CDR2 FYNNEI. CDR3 coding DNA: TGTGCCAGCATATTTAGGTTGATCACAGATACGCAGTATTTT. The encoded protein is CASIFRLITDTQYF.

This clone was counted once. The chain joins TRBV11-3 to TRBJ2-1, with 7 bases fitting TRBD1. V was clipped by 4 bases and J by 5 bases; unmatched bases: 8. CDR3 length equals 15 residues. CDR1 is SGHNT, CDR2 YENEEA, per germline. In nucleotides, the CDR3 is TGTGCCAGCAGCTACGGGACAGCGAGAAACAATGAGCAGTTCTTC. Its translation: CASSYGTARNNEQFF.

This rearrangement joins TRBV18 to TRBJ2-5, with no clear D. With 4 bases removed from V and 7 bases from J, the gap between germline ends came to 19 bases. The CDR3 has 15 amino acids. Germline loops: CDR1 KGHSH, CDR2 LQKENI. As DNA, the CDR3 is TGTGCCAGCTCACTCCAGGAGCCCCAGCTGGGGACCCAGTACTTC. Residues: CASSLQEPQLGTQYF.

The rearrangement joins TRBV15 to TRBJ2-5; possible D gene TRBD2, 5 bases. This CDR3 is built from 16 residues. Trimming took off 0 bases at V and 5 bases at J, with 16 bases between the two ends. CDR1 is LNHNV and CDR2 is YYDKDF in the germline V gene (reference sequence). CDR3 region: CATSRETYGVWETQYF. The CDR3, as DNA: TGTGCCACCAGCAGAGAGACTTACGGGGTCTGGGAGACCCAGTACTTC.

The chain combines TRBV4-2 with TRBJ2-7; TRBD2 might be the D (6 bases). Per germline, CDR1 LGHNA and CDR2 YNFKEQ. With 1 base removed from V and 1 base from J, the gap between germline ends came to 11 bases. The CDR3 is 15 residues long. Here the CDR3 reads CASSQGTTYSYEQYF. CDR3 DNA sequence: TGTGCCAGCAGCCAAGGGACTACCTATTCCTACGAGCAGTACTTC.

The chain recombines TRBV7-9 with TRBJ1-3; D perhaps matches TRBD1 (6 bases). V was clipped by 5 bases and J by 0 bases, with 14 bases between them. CDR1 is SEHNR and CDR2 is FQNEAQ in the germline V gene (reference sequence). The CDR3 has 16 residues. The CDR3 nucleotides are TGTGCCAGCAGCGAGGACAGCCTAATCTCTGGAAACACCATATATTTT. Residues: CASSEDSLISGNTIYF.

V is TRBV10-3 and J is TRBJ2-7; D not resolved. CDR3 length: 14 residues. The germline gives CDR1 ENHRY, CDR2 SYGVKD. With 3 bases removed from V and 7 bases from J, the gap between germline ends came to 16 bases. CDR3 bases: TGTGCCATCAGTGATAATAGCAGAGTTGAAGAGCAGTACTTC. Encoded protein: CAISDNSRVEEQYF.

This rearrangement joins TRBV7-3 to TRBJ2-1; 15 bases are shared with TRBD2. CDR1 SGHTA and CDR2 FQGTGA come from the germline V gene. V was clipped by 5 bases and J by 7 bases; unmatched bases: 9. The CDR3 has 17 residues. DNA for the CDR3: TGTGCCAGCAGCGCGGGGACTAGCGGGAGGCAGAGGAATGAGCAGTTCTTC. It specifies CASSAGTSGRQRNEQFF. Based on the CDR3 plus reference TRBV7-3 and TRBJ2-1, the full variable domain is GAGVSQTPSNKVTEKGKYVELRCDPISGHTALYWYRQSLGQGPEFLIYFQGTGAADDSGLPNDRFFAVRPEGSVSTLKIQRTERGDSAVYLCASSAGTSGRQRNEQFFGPGTRLTVL.

The chain recombines TRBV19 with TRBJ1-4; the D gene is possibly TRBD1 (5 bases). V was clipped by 2 bases and J by 5 bases, with 9 bases between them. The germline CDR1 and CDR2 sequences are LNHDA and SQIVND (reference sequence). There are 14 residues in the CDR3. The CDR3 sequence is CASSIRGGNEKLFF. CDR3 in DNA: TGTGCCAGTAGTATAAGGGGTGGCAATGAAAAACTGTTTTTT.

This clone was counted only a few times. The J gene is TRBJ1-2, the V gene TRBV2; the D is unclear. Trimming removed 2 bases at V and 3 bases at J, with 19 bases between. CDR1 SNHLY and CDR2 FYNNEI come from the germline V gene. The CDR3 loop spans 17 amino acids. In nucleotides, the CDR3 is TGTGCCAGCAGTGAATTCGAGAGGACCATGAGGGACTATGGCTACACCTTC. Translation gives CASSEFERTMRDYGYTF.

The V call is TRBV5-1, the J call TRBJ2-1; 8 nucleotides agree with TRBD1. This CDR3 has 16 amino acids. V lost 1 base and J lost 0; bases outside the gene matches: 3. CDR1 SGHRS and CDR2 YFSETQ come from the germline V gene. CDR3 DNA sequence: TGCGCCAGCAGCTTGCCCACAGGGGGCTCCTACAATGAGCAGTTCTTC. Its protein is CASSLPTGGSYNEQFF.

CDR3 region: CASSEPGLSHEQYF. Here the CDR3 DNA reads TGTGCCAGCAGTGAACCAGGGCTGTCCCACGAGCAGTACTTC. The chain carries TRBV6-1 and TRBJ2-7; a possible D gene is TRBD1 (5 bases). Germline-derived CDR1 and CDR2 are MNHNS and SASEGT. Trimming removed 2 bases from V and 5 bases from J, with 13 bases in between. CDR3 length: 14 amino acids.

V gene TRBV10-3 combines with J gene TRBJ1-1, with D possibly being TRBD1 (6 bases). This CDR3 comprises 15 residues. CDR1 ENHRY and CDR2 SYGVKD come from the germline V gene. V gave up 3 bases and J gave up 0 bases, with 11 bases separating them. The CDR3 reads CAISDRTAMNTEAFF. CDR3 nucleotide sequence: TGTGCCATCAGTGACAGGACAGCAATGAACACTGAAGCTTTCTTT.

This clone has a handful of counts. The V call is TRBV11-3, the J call TRBJ2-3; 8 bases map to TRBD2. The CDR3 spans 15 residues. CDR1 is SGHNT, CDR2 YENEEA, per germline. J was trimmed by 1 base and V by 5 bases; bases with no gene match: 5. CDR3 region: CASSHGGGRTDTQYF. The DNA of the CDR3 is TGTGCCAGCAGCCACGGGGGGGGTCGCACAGATACGCAGTATTTT.

The chain recombines TRBV19 with TRBJ2-1; D not certain. CDR1 and CDR2 (germline): LNHDA, SQIVND (reference sequence). The CDR3 runs to 13 residues. V lost 5 bases to trimming and J lost 4 bases, with 9 bases between them. CDR3 in DNA: TGTGCCAGTAGTCCTCGAAGGTACAATGAGCAGTTCTTC. It translates to CASSPRRYNEQFF. Combining the CDR3 with reference TRBV19 and TRBJ2-1 gives the whole variable domain DGGITQSPKYLFRKEGQNVTLSCEQNLNHDAMYWYRQDPGQGLRLIYYSQIVNDFQKGDIAEGYSVSREKKESFPLTVTSAQKNPTAFYLCASSPRRYNEQFFGPGTRLTVL.

The V and J genes are TRBV11-3 and TRBJ1-4; 8 bases fit TRBD1. The CDR3 is 15 residues long. With 4 bases clipped from V and 0 bases from J, the junction kept 1 base outside the gene matches. In germline, CDR1 is SGHNT, CDR2 YENEEA. The CDR3 spells CASSSTGATNEKLFF. CDR3 nucleotides: TGTGCCAGCAGCTCGACAGGGGCAACTAATGAAAAACTGTTTTTT. The full variable domain, in which reference TRBV11-3 and TRBJ1-4 provide the parts outside the CDR3, is EAGVVQSPRYKIIEKKQPVAFWCNPISGHNTLYWYLQNLGQGPELLIRYENEEAVDDSQLPKDRFSAERLKGVDSTLKIQPAELGDSAVYLCASSSTGATNEKLFFGSGTQLSVL.